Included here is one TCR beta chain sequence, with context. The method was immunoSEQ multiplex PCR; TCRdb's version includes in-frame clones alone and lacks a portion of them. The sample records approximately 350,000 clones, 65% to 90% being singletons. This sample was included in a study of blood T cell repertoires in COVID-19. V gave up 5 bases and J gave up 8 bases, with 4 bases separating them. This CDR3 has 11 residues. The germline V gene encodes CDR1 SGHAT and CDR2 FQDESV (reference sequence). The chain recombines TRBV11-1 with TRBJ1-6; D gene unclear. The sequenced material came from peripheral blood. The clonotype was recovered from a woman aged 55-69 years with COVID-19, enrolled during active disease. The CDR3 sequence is CASSGDSPLHF. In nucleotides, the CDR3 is TGTGCCAGCAGCGGAGATTCACCCCTCCACTTT.